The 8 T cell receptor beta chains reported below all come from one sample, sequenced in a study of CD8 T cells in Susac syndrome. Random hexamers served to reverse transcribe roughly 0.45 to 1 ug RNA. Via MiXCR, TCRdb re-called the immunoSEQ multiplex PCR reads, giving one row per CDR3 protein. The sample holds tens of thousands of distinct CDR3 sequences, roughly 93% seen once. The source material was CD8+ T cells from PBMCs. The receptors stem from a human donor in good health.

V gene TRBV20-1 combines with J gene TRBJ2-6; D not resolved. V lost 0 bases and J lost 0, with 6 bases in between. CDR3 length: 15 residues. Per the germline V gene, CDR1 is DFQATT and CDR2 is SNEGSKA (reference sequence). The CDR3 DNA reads TGCAGTGCTAGAGAGATCTACTCTGGGGCCAACGTCCTGACTTTC. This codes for CSAREIYSGANVLTF.

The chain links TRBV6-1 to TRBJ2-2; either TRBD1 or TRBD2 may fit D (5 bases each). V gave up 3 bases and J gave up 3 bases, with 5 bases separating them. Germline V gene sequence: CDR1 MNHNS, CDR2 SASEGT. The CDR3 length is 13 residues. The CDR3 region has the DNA TGTGCCAGCAGTGAGGGGGACACCGGGGAGCTGTTTTTT. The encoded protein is CASSEGDTGELFF.

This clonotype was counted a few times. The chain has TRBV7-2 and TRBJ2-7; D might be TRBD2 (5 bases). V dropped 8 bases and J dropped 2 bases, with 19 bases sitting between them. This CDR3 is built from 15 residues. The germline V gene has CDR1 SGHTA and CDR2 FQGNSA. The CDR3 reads CASGPLEEAPYEQYV. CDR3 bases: TGTGCCAGCGGCCCTCTGGAGGAGGCACCCTACGAGCAGTACGTC.

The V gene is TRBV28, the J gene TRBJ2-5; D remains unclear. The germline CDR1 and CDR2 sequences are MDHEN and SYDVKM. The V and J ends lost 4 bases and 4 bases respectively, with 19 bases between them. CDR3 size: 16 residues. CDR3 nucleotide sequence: TGTGCCAGCAGTTCCCCGAGAACGCCGTCCGGAGAGACCCAGTACTTC. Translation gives CASSSPRTPSGETQYF.

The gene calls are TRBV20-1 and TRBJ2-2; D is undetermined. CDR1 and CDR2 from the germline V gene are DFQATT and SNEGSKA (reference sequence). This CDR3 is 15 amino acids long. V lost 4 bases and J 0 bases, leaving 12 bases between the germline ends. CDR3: CSAISGSANTGELFF. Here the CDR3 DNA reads TGCAGTGCTATCAGTGGCAGCGCGAACACCGGGGAGCTGTTTTTT.

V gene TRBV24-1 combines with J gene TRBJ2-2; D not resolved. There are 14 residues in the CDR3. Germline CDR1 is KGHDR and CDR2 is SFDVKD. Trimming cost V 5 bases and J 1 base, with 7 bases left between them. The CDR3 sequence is CATSVGVNTGELFF. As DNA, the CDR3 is TGTGCCACCAGTGTCGGAGTGAACACCGGGGAGCTGTTTTTT.

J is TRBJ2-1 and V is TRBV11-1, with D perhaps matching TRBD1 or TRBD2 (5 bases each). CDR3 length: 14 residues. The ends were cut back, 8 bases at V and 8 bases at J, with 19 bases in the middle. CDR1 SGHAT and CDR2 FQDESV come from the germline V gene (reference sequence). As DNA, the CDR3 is TGTGCCAGCCGACCGGGACCCTTAAGGGATGAGCAGTTCTTC. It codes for CASRPGPLRDEQFF. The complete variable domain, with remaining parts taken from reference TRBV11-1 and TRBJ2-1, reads EAEVAQSPRYKITEKSQAVAFWCDPISGHATLYWYRQILGQGPELLVQFQDESVVDDSQLPKDRFSAERLKGVDSTLKIQPAELGDSAMYLCASRPGPLRDEQFFGPGTRLTVL.

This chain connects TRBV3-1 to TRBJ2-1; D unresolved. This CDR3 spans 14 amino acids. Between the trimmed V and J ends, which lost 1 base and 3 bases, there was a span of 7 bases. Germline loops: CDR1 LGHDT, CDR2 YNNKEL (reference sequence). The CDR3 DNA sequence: TGTGCCAGCAGCCAAGTATGGGGCTACAATGAGCAGTTCTTC. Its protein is CASSQVWGYNEQFF.